The text below deals with one T cell receptor beta chain. Germline loops: CDR1 SGHVS, CDR2 FQNEAQ. CDR3 size: 13 residues. Trimming left V 4 bases short and J 6 bases short, with 12 bases between. This entry comes from a study of cytomegalovirus exposure and HLA in healthy donors. Turning to the study itself: Among the approximately 400 genotyped donors, 81% were placed in the Caucasian-associated ancestry cluster.

Primers for the PCR totalled 60 Vbeta and 13 Jbeta. Assay: immunoSEQ multiplex PCR; the TCRdb copy retains only in-frame clones and omits some. The sample holds some 100,000 clones, more than 70% seen once. The chain joins TRBV7-8 to TRBJ1-1, with a weak D call TRBD1 (6 bases). This TCR was recovered from a man between 45 and 60 years old in good health and CMV-seropositive. The sequencing sample was made of PBMCs. The CDR3 nucleotides read TGTGCCAGCAGCTCAAGGACAGTCCCTGAAGCTTTCTTT. This translates into CASSSRTVPEAFF.